These 10 T cell receptor beta chains share one sample of origin, sequenced in a study of T cells in Graves' hyperthyroidism and ophthalmopathy. RNA transcripts were the template for amplifying TCR beta CDR3 regions. A first-round RT-PCR of the TCR CDR3 used the HTBI primer set. TCRdb passed the multiplex PCR reads through MiXCR, listing each CDR3 protein once. The table records 300,000 to 400,000 distinct CDR3 sequences, more than 14% of them present only once. Source material: blood. These receptors originate from a woman aged 25 to 39 with Graves' ophthalmopathy.

This clonotype showed up many times. The V gene is TRBV20-1, the J gene TRBJ2-3; D is uncertain. CDR1 is DFQATT, CDR2 SNEGSKA, per germline (reference sequence). V lost 1 base to trimming and J lost 2 bases, with 16 bases between them. This CDR3 comprises 16 residues. The CDR3: CSARGPGPVYTDTQYF. In nucleotides, the CDR3 is TGCAGTGCTAGAGGACCGGGTCCAGTTTACACAGATACGCAGTATTTT.

This clonotype was seen many times. The chain links TRBV13 to TRBJ2-7; perhaps TRBD1 as D (6 bases). V lost 7 bases and J 3 bases, leaving 13 bases between the germline ends. Germline values: CDR1 PRHDT, CDR2 FYEKMQ (reference sequence). The CDR3 extends over 13 amino acids. The chain's CDR3 is CASTTGSSYEQYF. The CDR3, as DNA: TGTGCCAGCACAACAGGGAGCAGCTACGAGCAGTACTTC.

This clonotype was seen a few times. The gene calls are TRBV27 and TRBJ2-7; D is uncertain. There are 13 residues in the CDR3. V lost 5 bases, J lost 6 bases, and 14 bases lay in between. The germline V gene encodes CDR1 MNHEY and CDR2 SMNVEV (reference sequence). In DNA form, the CDR3 reads TGTGCCAGCAGTGATGCGTGGTGGGGCGAGCAGTACTTC. Translating it yields CASSDAWWGEQYF.

Ten or more counts support this clonotype. CDR3 residues: CASSNRDSYEQYF. In DNA form, the CDR3 reads TGTGCCAGCAGTAACAGGGACTCCTACGAGCAGTACTTC. The J gene is TRBJ2-7, the V gene TRBV28; D may be TRBD1 (6 bases). V dropped 5 bases and J dropped 0 bases, with 8 bases sitting between them. The CDR3 consists of 13 residues. In germline, CDR1 is MDHEN, CDR2 SYDVKM.

The chain carries TRBV27 and TRBJ1-6, with unresolved D. Germline CDR1 is MNHEY and CDR2 is SMNVEV (reference sequence). The germline V and J ends were trimmed by 3 bases and 3 bases, with 6 bases remaining between them. This CDR3 contains 14 residues. The DNA for the CDR3 is TGTGCCAGCAGTTTCCAAATCTATAATTCACCCCTCCACTTT. It translates to CASSFQIYNSPLHF.

This clonotype has ten or more counts. This chain connects TRBV11-1 to TRBJ1-4; D gene uncertain. V lost 4 bases to trimming and J lost 0 bases, with 9 bases between them. This CDR3 is built from 15 residues. Germline CDR1 SGHAT, CDR2 FQDESV (reference sequence). CDR3 sequence: CASSSNSATNEKLFF. The CDR3 DNA reads TGTGCCAGCAGCTCGAACTCAGCAACTAATGAAAAACTGTTTTTT.

This clonotype came up many times. The CDR3 nucleotides are TGTGCCAGCAGTTTACGGGGGGGAGGCAATCAGCCCCAGCATTTT. Protein product: CASSLRGGGNQPQHF. J is TRBJ1-5 and V is TRBV28, with D possibly matching TRBD1 (5 bases). The CDR3 consists of 15 residues. V shed 2 bases and J shed 2 bases, with 10 bases lying between them. Germline V CDR1 and CDR2: MDHEN, SYDVKM.

Points on this clonotype: This sequence may be a read error, since a much larger clone differs from it by one base. The CDR3 reads CTSSQDRGNSPLHF. CDR3 in DNA: TGTACCAGCAGCCAGGACAGGGGGAATTCACCCCTCCACTTT. The V call is TRBV7-9, the J call TRBJ1-6; TRBD1 matches at 10 bases. Germline CDR1 is SEHNR and CDR2 is FQNEAQ (reference sequence). The CDR3 runs to 14 residues.

This clonotype was recorded a few times. A read error may explain this, as a much larger clone is one base away. Given the absence of the conserved phenylalanine or tryptophan at the CDR3 end, a read error is likely. For the CDR3, the DNA is TGTGCCAGCAGCCAAGAGGGTGATAATTCACCCCTCCACTCT. Protein product: CASSQEGDNSPLHS. The rearrangement links TRBV3-1 to TRBJ1-6; D gene uncertain. The CDR3 contains 14 residues. Germline CDR1 is LGHDT and CDR2 is YNNKEL (reference sequence). With 0 bases removed from V and 5 bases from J, the gap between germline ends came to 5 bases.

This chain uses TRBV24-1 with TRBJ1-4; possible D gene TRBD1, 6 bases. Germline loops: CDR1 KGHDR, CDR2 SFDVKD. This CDR3 region has 18 residues. Trimming left V 6 bases short and J 0 bases short, with 19 bases between. CDR3 bases: TGTGCCACCAGTAAACGAATGACAGGTCTCCCAACTAATGAAAAACTGTTTTTT. Translated, it gives CATSKRMTGLPTNEKLFF.